This record looks at one T cell receptor beta chain sequence and its context. The antigen remains unidentified. This CDR3 has 14 residues. The ends lost 4 bases at V and 8 bases at J; junction bases unmatched: 8. Looked up from germline, CDR1 is SGDLS and CDR2 is YYNGEE. This entry belongs to a study of T cell responses to AZD1222 COVID-19 vaccine. Findings and limits, study-wide: Among spike-specific TCRs, nearly half reportedly target unmutated variant regions. Donors in the cohort were predominantly white British and more often female, and clonal diversity was possibly underestimated. It was only a handful of AZD1222 recipients who were seropositive at baseline.

Libraries were prepared by immunoSEQ multiplex PCR; TCRdb keeps only in-frame clonotypes and omits some of them. The sample lists 90,000 to 120,000 clones, approximately 89% occurring once. The source was peripheral blood, collected on day 0 of AZD1222 vaccination. V gene TRBV9 combines with J gene TRBJ1-2; 10 positions match TRBD1. The receptor was derived from an adult in good health. CDR3 DNA sequence: TGTGCCAGCAGCTCCCGACAGGGGGCGGGCGGCTACACCTTC. Encoded protein: CASSSRQGAGGYTF. Looking up the rest from reference TRBV9 and TRBJ1-2 gives the full variable domain: DSGVTQTPKHLITATGQRVTLRCSPRSGDLSVYWYQQSLDQGLQFLIQYYNGEERAKGNILERFSAQQFPDLHSELNLSSLELGDSALYFCASSSRQGAGGYTFGSGTRLTVV.